The T cell receptor (beta chain) described here comes from a study of human T cells and chemical hapten exposure. Findings of the study overall: Expanded TCR counts at PT1 were positively correlated with the patch test score. DPC sensitization left the count of TCRs above 1 in 1000 unchanged.

Details on this clonotype: Its specificity is not known.

Germline CDR1 reads LGHNA; CDR2 reads YNFKEQ. Trimming took 0 bases from V and 4 from J, leaving 12 bases between them. CDR3 length: 15 amino acids. Each cDNA molecule in the library carried unique molecular identifiers. In TCRdb, the RACE reads were re-called with MiXCR into one record per CDR3 protein. The sample records 90,000 to 140,000 distinct CDR3 sequences, nearly 35% being singletons. Sample time point: patch test 3, about 24 weeks after DPC sensitization. Treatment indicated: therapeutic diphenylcyclopropenone sensitization with weekly scalp DPC. The sequenced sample was whole blood, obtained in connection with sensitization to the hapten diphenylcyclopropenone (DPC). This receptor was obtained from a man in his forties or fifties with alopecia areata. Some clones in this sample may be carry-over from other donors' samples. The chain uses TRBV4-2 and TRBJ1-2; D remains unclear. The CDR3 protein is CASSQDLRMIYGYTF. CDR3 coding DNA: TGTGCCAGCAGCCAAGATCTACGCATGATCTATGGCTACACCTTC.